The clone carrying this TCR beta chain appeared a single time. Its antigen is undetermined. The CDR3 totals 13 residues. V was clipped by 7 bases and J by 1 base, with 13 bases between them. From germline, CDR1 is SQVTM and CDR2 ANQGSEA. These data originate in a study of graft-versus-host responses after intestinal transplantation. On the study more broadly: Isolated intestinal, liver-intestinal, or multivisceral transplants had been given to the recipients. Anti-thymocyte globulin served as induction for all recipients, who then took tacrolimus and steroids for about three years.

The study's findings and limits: Some GvH clones appeared in ileal mucosa or blood before recipient bone marrow.

Some clones are missing from TCRdb's copy, which holds only in-frame ones; the method was immunoSEQ multiplex PCR. The data contain approximately 100,000 clones, more than 75% of them singletons. The sequenced sample was PBMCs, obtained 255 days after intestinal transplant. The TCR was taken from a human patient who received an intestinal transplant, so some T cells may come from the graft donor. The V call is TRBV29-1, the J call TRBJ1-1, with unresolved D. This CDR3 is CSAMPQRNTEAFF. CDR3 nucleotide sequence: TGCAGCGCCATGCCCCAGAGGAACACTGAAGCTTTCTTT.